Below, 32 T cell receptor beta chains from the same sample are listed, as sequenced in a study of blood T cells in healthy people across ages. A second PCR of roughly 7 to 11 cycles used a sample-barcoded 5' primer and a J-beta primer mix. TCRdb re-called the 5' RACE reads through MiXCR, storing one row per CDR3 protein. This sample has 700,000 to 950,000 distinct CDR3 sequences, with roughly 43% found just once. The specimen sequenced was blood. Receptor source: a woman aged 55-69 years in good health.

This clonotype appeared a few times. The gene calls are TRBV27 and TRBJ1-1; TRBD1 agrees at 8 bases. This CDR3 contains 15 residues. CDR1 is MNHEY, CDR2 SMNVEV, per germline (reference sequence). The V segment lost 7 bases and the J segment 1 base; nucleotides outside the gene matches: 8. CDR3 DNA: TGTGCCAGCACCCGGGGGGACAGGTCGAACACTGAAGCTTTCTTT. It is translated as CASTRGDRSNTEAFF.

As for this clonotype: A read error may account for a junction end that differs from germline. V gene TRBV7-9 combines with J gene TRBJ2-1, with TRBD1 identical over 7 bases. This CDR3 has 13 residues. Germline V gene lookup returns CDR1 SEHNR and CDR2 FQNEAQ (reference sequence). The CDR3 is CASSHDRDNGQFF. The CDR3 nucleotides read TGTGCCAGCAGCCACGACAGGGACAATGGGCAGTTCTTC.

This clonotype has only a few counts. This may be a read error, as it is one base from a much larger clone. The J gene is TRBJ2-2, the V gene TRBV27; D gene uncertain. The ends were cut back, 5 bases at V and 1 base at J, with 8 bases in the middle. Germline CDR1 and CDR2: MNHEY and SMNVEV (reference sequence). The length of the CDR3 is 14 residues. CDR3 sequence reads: CASSVGWNTGELFF. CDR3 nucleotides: TGTGCCAGCAGTGTTGGGTGGAACACCGGGGAGCTGTTTTTT.

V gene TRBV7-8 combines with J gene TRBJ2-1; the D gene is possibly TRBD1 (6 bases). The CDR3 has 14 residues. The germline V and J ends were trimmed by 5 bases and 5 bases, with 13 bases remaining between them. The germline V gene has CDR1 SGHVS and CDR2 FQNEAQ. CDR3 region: CASSVRTEHNEQFF. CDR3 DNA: TGTGCCAGCAGCGTCCGGACAGAGCACAATGAGCAGTTCTTC.

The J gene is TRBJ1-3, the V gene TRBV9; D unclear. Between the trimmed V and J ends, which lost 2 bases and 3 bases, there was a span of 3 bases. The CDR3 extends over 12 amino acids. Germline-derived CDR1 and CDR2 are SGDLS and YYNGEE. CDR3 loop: CASSVYGNTIYF. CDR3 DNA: TGTGCCAGCAGCGTCTATGGAAACACCATATATTTT.

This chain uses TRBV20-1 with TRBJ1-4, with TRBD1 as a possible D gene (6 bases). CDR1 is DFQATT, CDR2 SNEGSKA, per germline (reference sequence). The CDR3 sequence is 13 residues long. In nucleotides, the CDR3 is TGCAGAGTAACCGGGACATCGAATGAAAAACTGTTTTTT. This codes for CRVTGTSNEKLFF.

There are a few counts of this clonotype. Written as DNA, the CDR3 is TGTGCCAGCAGCTACAGGGAGGGAGAGACCCAGTACTTC. Translation gives CASSYREGETQYF. The chain recombines TRBV27 with TRBJ2-5; maybe TRBD2 (7 bases). The CDR3 runs to 13 residues. Trimming pared 6 bases from V and 4 bases from J, leaving 12 bases between. CDR1 MNHEY and CDR2 SMNVEV come from the germline V gene (reference sequence).

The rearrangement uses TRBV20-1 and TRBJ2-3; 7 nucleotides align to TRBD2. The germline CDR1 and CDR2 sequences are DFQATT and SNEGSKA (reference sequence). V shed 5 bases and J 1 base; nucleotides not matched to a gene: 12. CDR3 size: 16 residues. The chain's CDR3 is CSARSQWEGGTDTQYF. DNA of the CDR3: TGCAGTGCTCGCTCTCAGTGGGAGGGCGGCACAGATACGCAGTATTTT.

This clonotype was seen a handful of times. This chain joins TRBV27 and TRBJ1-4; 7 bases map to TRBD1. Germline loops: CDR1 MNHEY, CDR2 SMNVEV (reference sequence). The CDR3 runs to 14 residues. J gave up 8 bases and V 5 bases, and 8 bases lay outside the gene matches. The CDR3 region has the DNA TGTGCCAGCAGTCTTCTCCAGACAGGGGAAAAACTGTTTTTT. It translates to CASSLLQTGEKLFF.

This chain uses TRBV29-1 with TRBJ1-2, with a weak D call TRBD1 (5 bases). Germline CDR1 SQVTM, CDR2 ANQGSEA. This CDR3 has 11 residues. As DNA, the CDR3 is TGCACCCTCTGGGGGGTTGATGGCTACACCTTC. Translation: CTLWGVDGYTF.

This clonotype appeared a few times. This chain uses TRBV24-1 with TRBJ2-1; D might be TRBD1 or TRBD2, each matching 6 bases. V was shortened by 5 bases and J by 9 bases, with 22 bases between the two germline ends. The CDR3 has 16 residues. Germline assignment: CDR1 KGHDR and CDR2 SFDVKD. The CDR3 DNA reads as TGTGCCACCAGTGCCTCCGGGACCTGGAAGGGGGGTGAGCAGTTCTTC. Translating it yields CATSASGTWKGGEQFF.

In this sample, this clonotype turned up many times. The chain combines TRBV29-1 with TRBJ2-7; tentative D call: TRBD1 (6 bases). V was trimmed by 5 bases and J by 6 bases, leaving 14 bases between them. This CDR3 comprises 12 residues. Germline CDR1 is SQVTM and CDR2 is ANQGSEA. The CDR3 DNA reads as TGCAGCGTTCTGGACAGCCCAAGCGAGCAGTACTTC. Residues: CSVLDSPSEQYF.

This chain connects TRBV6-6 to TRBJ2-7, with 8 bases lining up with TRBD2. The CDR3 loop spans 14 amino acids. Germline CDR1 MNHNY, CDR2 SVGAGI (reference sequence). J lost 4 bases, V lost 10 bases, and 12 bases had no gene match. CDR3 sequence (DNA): TGTGCCACCTTTACGAGCGGGAGATCGTACGAGCAGTACTTC. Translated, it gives CATFTSGRSYEQYF.

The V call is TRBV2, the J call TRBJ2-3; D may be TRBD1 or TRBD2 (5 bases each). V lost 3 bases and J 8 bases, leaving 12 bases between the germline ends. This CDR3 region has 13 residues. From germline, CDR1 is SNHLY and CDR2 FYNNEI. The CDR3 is CASSEGDGGTQYF. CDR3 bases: TGTGCCAGCAGTGAGGGGGATGGAGGTACGCAGTATTTT.

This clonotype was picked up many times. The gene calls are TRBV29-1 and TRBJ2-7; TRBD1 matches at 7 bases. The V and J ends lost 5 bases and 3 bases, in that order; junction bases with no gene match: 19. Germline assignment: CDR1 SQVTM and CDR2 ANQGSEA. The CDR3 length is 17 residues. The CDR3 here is CSVQSGQFWSPNYEQYF. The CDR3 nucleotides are TGCAGCGTTCAATCGGGACAGTTCTGGTCCCCCAACTACGAGCAGTACTTC.

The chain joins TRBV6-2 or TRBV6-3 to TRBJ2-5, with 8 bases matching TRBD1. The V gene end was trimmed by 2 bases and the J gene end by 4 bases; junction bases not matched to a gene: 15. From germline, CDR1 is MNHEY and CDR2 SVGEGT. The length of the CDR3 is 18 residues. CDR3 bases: TGTGCCAGCAGTTACAGGACGACAGGGGCAACCCCCCCAGAGACCCAGTACTTC. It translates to CASSYRTTGATPPETQYF.

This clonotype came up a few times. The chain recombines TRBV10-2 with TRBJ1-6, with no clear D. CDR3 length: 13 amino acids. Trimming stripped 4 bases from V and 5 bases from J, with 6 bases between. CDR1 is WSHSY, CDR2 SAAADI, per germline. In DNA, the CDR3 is TGCGCCAGCAGTGCCAGGAATAATTCACCCCTCCACTTT. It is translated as CASSARNNSPLHF.

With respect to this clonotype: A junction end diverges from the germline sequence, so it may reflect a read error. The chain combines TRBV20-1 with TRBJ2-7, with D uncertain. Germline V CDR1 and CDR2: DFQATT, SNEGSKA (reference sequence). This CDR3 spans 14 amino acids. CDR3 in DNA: TGCAGTGCTAGAGATCCTCGCTCATCGAACGAGCTGTACTTC. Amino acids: CSARDPRSSNELYF.

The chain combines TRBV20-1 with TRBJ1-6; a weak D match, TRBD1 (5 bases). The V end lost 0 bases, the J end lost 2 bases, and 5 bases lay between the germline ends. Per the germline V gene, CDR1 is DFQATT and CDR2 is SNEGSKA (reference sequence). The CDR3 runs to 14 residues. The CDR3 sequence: CSAREGAYNSPLHF. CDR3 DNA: TGCAGTGCTAGAGAGGGGGCCTATAATTCACCCCTCCACTTT.

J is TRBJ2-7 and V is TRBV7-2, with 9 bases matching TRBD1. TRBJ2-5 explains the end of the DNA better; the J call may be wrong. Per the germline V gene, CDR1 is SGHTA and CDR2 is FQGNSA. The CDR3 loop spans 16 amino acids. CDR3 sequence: CASSLGYTGGGETQYF. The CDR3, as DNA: TGTGCCAGCAGCTTAGGATACACAGGGGGCGGGGAGACCCAGTACTTC.

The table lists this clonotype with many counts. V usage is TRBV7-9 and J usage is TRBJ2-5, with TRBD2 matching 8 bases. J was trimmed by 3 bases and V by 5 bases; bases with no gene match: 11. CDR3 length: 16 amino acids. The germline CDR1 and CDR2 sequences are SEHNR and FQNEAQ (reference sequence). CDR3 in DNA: TGTGCCAGCAGCCCTTTTGTTACTAGCGGAAAAGAGACCCAGTACTTC. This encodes CASSPFVTSGKETQYF. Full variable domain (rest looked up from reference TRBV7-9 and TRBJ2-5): DTGVSQNPRHKITKRGQNVTFRCDPISEHNRLYWYRQTLGQGPEFLTYFQNEAQLEKSRLLSDRFSAERPKGSFSTLEIQRTEQGDSAMYLCASSPFVTSGKETQYFGPGTRLLVL.

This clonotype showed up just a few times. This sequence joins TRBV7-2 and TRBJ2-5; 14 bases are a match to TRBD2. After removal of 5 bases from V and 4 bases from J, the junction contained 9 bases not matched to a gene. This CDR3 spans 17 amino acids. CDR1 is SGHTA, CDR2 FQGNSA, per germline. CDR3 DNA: TGTGCCAGCAGCCCGGGACTAGCGGGAGTATGGGGAGAGACCCAGTACTTC. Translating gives CASSPGLAGVWGETQYF. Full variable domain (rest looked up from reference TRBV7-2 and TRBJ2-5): GAGVSQSPSNKVTEKGKDVELRCDPISGHTALYWYRQSLGQGLEFLIYFQGNSAPDKSGLPSDRFSAERTGGSVSTLTIQRTQQEDSAVYLCASSPGLAGVWGETQYFGPGTRLLVL.

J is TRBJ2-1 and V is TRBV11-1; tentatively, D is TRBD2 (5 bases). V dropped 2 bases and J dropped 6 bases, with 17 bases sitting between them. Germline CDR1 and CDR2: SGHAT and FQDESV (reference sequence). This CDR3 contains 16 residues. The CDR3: CASSLSAASYVNEQFF. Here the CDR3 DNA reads TGTGCCAGCAGCTTAAGTGCGGCTAGCTATGTCAATGAGCAGTTCTTC.

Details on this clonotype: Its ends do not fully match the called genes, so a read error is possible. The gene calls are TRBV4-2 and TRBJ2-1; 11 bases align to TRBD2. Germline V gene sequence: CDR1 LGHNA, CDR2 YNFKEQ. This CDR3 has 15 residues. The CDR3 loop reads CASIQEISGRGEQFF. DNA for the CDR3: TGTGCCAGCATCCAAGAAATTAGCGGGAGGGGTGAGCAGTTCTTC.

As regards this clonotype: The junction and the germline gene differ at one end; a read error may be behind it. The DNA of the CDR3 is TGTGCCTGCAGTTTTCAGGGGATTTCTGGGGCCAACGTCCTGACTTTC. Translating gives CACSFQGISGANVLTF. The V and J genes are TRBV27 and TRBJ2-6; D perhaps matches TRBD1 (6 bases). This CDR3 contains 16 residues. Germline V lookup: CDR1 MNHEY, CDR2 SMNVEV (reference sequence).

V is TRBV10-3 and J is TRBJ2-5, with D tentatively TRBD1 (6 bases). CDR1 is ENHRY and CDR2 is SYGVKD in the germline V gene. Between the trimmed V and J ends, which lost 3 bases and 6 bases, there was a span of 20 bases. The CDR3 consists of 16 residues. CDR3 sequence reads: CAISDALAGVLQTQYF. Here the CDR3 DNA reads TGTGCCATCAGTGATGCGCTGGCAGGGGTGTTACAGACCCAGTACTTC.

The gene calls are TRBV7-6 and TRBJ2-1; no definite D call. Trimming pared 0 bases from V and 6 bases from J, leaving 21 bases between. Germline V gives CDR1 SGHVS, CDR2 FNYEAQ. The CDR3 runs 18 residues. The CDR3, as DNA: TGTGCCAGCAGCTTAGCTTCCCGGGTAGTACTAAACCCCAATGAGCAGTTCTTC. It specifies CASSLASRVVLNPNEQFF.

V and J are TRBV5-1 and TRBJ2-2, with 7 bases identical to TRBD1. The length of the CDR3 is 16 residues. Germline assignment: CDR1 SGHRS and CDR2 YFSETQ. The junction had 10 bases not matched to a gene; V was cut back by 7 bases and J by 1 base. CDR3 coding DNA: TGCGCCAGCGGCTCCCAGGGGGTCGAGAACACCGGGGAGCTGTTTTTT. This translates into CASGSQGVENTGELFF.

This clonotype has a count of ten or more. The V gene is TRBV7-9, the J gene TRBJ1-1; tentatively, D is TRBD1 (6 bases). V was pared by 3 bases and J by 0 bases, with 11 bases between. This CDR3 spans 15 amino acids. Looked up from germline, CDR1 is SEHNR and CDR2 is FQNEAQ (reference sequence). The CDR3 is CASSFGGAVNTEAFF. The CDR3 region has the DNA TGTGCCAGCAGCTTTGGGGGGGCTGTGAACACTGAAGCTTTCTTT.

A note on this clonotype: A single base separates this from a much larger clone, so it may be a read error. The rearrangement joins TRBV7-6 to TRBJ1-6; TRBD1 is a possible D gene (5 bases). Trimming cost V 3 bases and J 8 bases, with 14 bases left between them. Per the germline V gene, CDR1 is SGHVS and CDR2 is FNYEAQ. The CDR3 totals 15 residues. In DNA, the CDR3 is TGTGCCAGCAGCTTCAAGATAGGGGAAGATTCACCCCTCCACTTT. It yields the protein CASSFKIGEDSPLHF.

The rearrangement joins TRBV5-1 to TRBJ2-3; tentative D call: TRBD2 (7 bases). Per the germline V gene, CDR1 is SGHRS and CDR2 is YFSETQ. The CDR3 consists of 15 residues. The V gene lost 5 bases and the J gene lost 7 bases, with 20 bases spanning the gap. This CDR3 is CASSPGGSDPYTQYF. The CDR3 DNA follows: TGCGCCAGCAGTCCGGGGGGCTCCGATCCTTATACGCAGTATTTT. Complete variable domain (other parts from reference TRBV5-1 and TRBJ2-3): KAGVTQTPRYLIKTRGQQVTLSCSPISGHRSVSWYQQTPGQGLQFLFEYFSETQRNKGNFPGRFSGRQFSNSRSEMNVSTLELGDSALYLCASSPGGSDPYTQYFGPGTRLTVL.

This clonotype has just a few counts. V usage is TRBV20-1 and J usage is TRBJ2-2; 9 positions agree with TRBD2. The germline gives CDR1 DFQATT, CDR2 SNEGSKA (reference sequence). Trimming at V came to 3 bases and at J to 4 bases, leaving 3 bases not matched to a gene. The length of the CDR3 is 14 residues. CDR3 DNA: TGCAGTGCTAGGGGTAGCGGGAGCACCGGGGAGCTGTTTTTT. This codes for CSARGSGSTGELFF.